The T cell receptor (beta chain) under discussion was sequenced for a study of T cell responses to AZD1222 COVID-19 vaccine. TCRdb's table, derived via immunoSEQ multiplex PCR, lists solely in-frame clones and lacks some. The sample lists about 180,000 clones; 85% to 90% were seen once. This clone was observed once. Antigen: not known. Findings and caveats of the study: Repertoires were sampled only after the peak T cell response. Nearly half of spike-specific TCRs reportedly target unmutated variant regions. Dominant CD4 TCR responses targeted spike regions 160-218 and 743-854.

Germline V CDR1 and CDR2: GTSNPN, SVGIG (reference sequence). The CDR3 length is 15 residues. Deletions cut 1 base from V and 0 bases from J, with 10 bases between. The sequence came from an adult who received the AZD1222 COVID-19 vaccine. This specimen consisted of peripheral blood, obtained 28 days after the second AZD1222 dose. V usage is TRBV30 and J usage is TRBJ1-3; D remains ambiguous. CDR3 sequence (DNA): TGTGCCTGGAGTGGATCTTTTCGCTCTGGAAACACCATATATTTT. Translated, it gives CAWSGSFRSGNTIYF.